A single sample gave rise to the 30 T cell receptor beta chains below, sequenced in a study of shared clonotypes between healthy human individuals. The naive CD8 population came from CD45RO-negative cells selected for CCR7, without terminally differentiated effector memory CD45RA+ cells. The table came from immunoSEQ multiplex PCR; TCRdb's copy has only in-frame clones and leaves some out. Of millions of clones in the sample, 90% to 95% were seen once. Sequences were obtained from naive CD8+ T cells from PBMCs. The receptors stem from a man between 18 and 29 years old in good health. Some clones in this sample may be carry-over from other donors' samples.

This chain joins TRBV11-2 and TRBJ2-3; TRBD1 or TRBD2 may be the D gene (5 bases each). The V and J ends lost 4 bases and 5 bases respectively, with 13 bases between them. The CDR3 extends over 14 amino acids. The germline V gene encodes CDR1 SGHAT and CDR2 FQNNGV. The CDR3 loop is CASSWDPGVDTQYF. The CDR3 nucleotides read TGTGCCAGCAGCTGGGACCCCGGGGTAGATACGCAGTATTTT.

V usage is TRBV7-8 and J usage is TRBJ2-7; D perhaps matches TRBD1 (5 bases). CDR3 length: 14 amino acids. Germline lookup yields CDR1 SGHVS and CDR2 FQNEAQ. V lost 3 bases and J 0 bases, leaving 9 bases between the germline ends. Here the CDR3 reads CASSFQGASYEQYF. CDR3 coding DNA: TGTGCCAGCAGCTTTCAAGGGGCCTCCTACGAGCAGTACTTC.

This chain joins TRBV27 and TRBJ2-7; 7 bases map to TRBD1. Germline CDR1 is MNHEY and CDR2 is SMNVEV (reference sequence). The CDR3 is 15 amino acids. V lost 5 bases, J lost 3 bases, and 10 bases stayed unmatched. The CDR3 nucleotides are TGTGCCAGCAGTCCCTCGGCAGGGGGTATCTACGAGCAGTACTTC. Its protein product is CASSPSAGGIYEQYF.

This clone showed up just once. The J gene is TRBJ1-1, the V gene TRBV4-1, with a possible D match to TRBD1 (5 bases). V lost 1 base, J lost 1 base, and 10 bases lay in between. The CDR3 totals 15 residues. Germline loops: CDR1 MGHRA, CDR2 YSYEKL. CDR3: CASSQAGHPNTEAFF. CDR3 DNA: TGCGCCAGCAGCCAAGCTGGACACCCGAACACTGAAGCTTTCTTT.

This chain joins TRBV7-6 and TRBJ2-2; TRBD1 is a possible D gene (6 bases). The CDR3 covers 16 residues. Trimming removed 5 bases at V and 0 bases at J, with 13 bases between. Germline V gene sequence: CDR1 SGHVS, CDR2 FNYEAQ. CDR3 amino acids: CASSDPDSANTGELFF. The CDR3 region has the DNA TGTGCCAGCAGCGACCCGGACAGCGCGAACACCGGGGAGCTGTTTTTT.

The rearrangement links TRBV4-1 to TRBJ2-1; 10 nucleotides line up with TRBD2. Germline V CDR1 and CDR2: MGHRA, YSYEKL. Unmatched junction bases numbered 9, after V lost 6 bases and J lost 7 bases. The CDR3 runs to 15 residues. The CDR3 sequence: CASSRSGRALNEQFF. The CDR3 region has the DNA TGCGCCAGCAGTCGAAGCGGGAGGGCCTTGAATGAGCAGTTCTTC.

The chain is built from TRBV6-4 and TRBJ2-7, with D perhaps TRBD2 (6 bases). The germline CDR1 and CDR2 sequences are MRHNA and SNTAGT. The CDR3 length is 16 residues. V gave up 4 bases and J gave up 3 bases, with 19 bases separating them. CDR3 residues: CASSGHSRRGFYEQYF. Written as DNA, the CDR3 is TGTGCCAGCAGTGGCCACAGCCGCCGGGGGTTCTACGAGCAGTACTTC.

The rearrangement links TRBV6-1 to TRBJ2-7; D could derive from TRBD1 or TRBD2 (5 bases each). Germline V gene sequence: CDR1 MNHNS, CDR2 SASEGT. CDR3 length equals 15 residues. The V and J ends lost 1 base and 2 bases respectively, with 12 bases between them. This chain's CDR3 is CASSEEGQGAYEQYF. The CDR3, as DNA: TGTGCCAGCAGTGAAGAGGGGCAGGGAGCCTACGAGCAGTACTTC.

This clone has a handful of counts. The chain joins TRBV6-4 to TRBJ1-1, with unresolved D. The ends were cut back, 6 bases at V and 3 bases at J, with 11 bases in the middle. CDR1 is MRHNA and CDR2 is SNTAGT in the germline V gene. The CDR3 spans 13 residues. CDR3 region: CASRAMPDTEAFF. The CDR3 region has the DNA TGTGCCAGCAGAGCCATGCCGGACACTGAAGCTTTCTTT.

Concerning this clone itself: The same CDR3 also results from other DNA sequences found in this sample. J is TRBJ2-7 and V is TRBV11-3, with D perhaps matching TRBD1 (6 bases). From germline, CDR1 is SGHNT and CDR2 YENEEA. There are 14 residues in the CDR3. With 1 base removed from V and 2 bases from J, the gap between germline ends came to 9 bases. CDR3 protein: CASSLGRGPYEQYF. The CDR3 coding sequence is TGTGCCAGCAGCTTAGGCAGGGGTCCCTACGAGCAGTACTTC.

The chain uses TRBV7-9 and TRBJ2-1; 11 positions match TRBD2. The CDR3 has 15 amino acids. Trimming at V came to 7 bases and at J to 7 bases, leaving 9 bases not matched to a gene. Germline lookup yields CDR1 SEHNR and CDR2 FQNEAQ (reference sequence). CDR3 residues: CASTLQGLAVNEQFF. CDR3 sequence (DNA): TGTGCCAGCACCCTGCAGGGACTAGCGGTAAATGAGCAGTTCTTC.

Comments on this clone: The identical CDR3 is also encoded by other nucleotide sequences in the sample. This chain uses TRBV2 with TRBJ2-7, with 11 bases lining up with TRBD1. Per the germline V gene, CDR1 is SNHLY and CDR2 is FYNNEI. J was trimmed by 6 bases and V by 0 bases; bases with no gene match: 1. The CDR3 sequence is 14 residues long. The CDR3 protein is CASSEAGTGGEQYF. The CDR3 bases are TGTGCCAGCAGTGAAGCGGGGACAGGGGGCGAGCAGTACTTC.

This chain joins TRBV14 and TRBJ2-2; possible D gene TRBD1, 6 bases. The CDR3 contains 14 residues. The ends were cut back, 2 bases at V and 7 bases at J, with 11 bases in the middle. Looked up from germline, CDR1 is SGHDN and CDR2 is FVKESK. CDR3 in DNA: TGTGCCAGCAGCCAACTCCTCAGGGGCGGGGAGCTGTTTTTT. This gives the protein CASSQLLRGGELFF.

This clone was recorded a few times. This sequence joins TRBV29-1 and TRBJ1-5; no firm D call. This CDR3 has 14 amino acids. The germline V gene encodes CDR1 SQVTM and CDR2 ANQGSEA. Trimming cost V 5 bases and J 0 bases, with 11 bases left between them. CDR3 nucleotide sequence: TGCAGCGTTACAGAAGGAGATAGCAATCAGCCCCAGCATTTT. It is translated as CSVTEGDSNQPQHF.

This chain joins TRBV7-3 and TRBJ2-1; no clear D gene. Trimming pared 4 bases from V and 4 bases from J, leaving 11 bases between. The length of the CDR3 is 14 residues. Looked up from germline, CDR1 is SGHTA and CDR2 is FQGTGA. CDR3 loop: CASSSTATYNEQFF. CDR3 coding DNA: TGTGCCAGCAGCTCGACGGCTACTTACAATGAGCAGTTCTTC.

The rearrangement uses TRBV6-1 and TRBJ2-7, with 12 bases fitting TRBD2. The CDR3 sequence is 15 residues long. Trimming at V came to 0 bases and at J to 4 bases, leaving 1 base not matched to a gene. The germline gives CDR1 MNHNS, CDR2 SASEGT. The CDR3 sequence is CASSEAGLAGYEQYF. The DNA of the CDR3 is TGTGCCAGCAGTGAAGCGGGACTAGCGGGTTACGAGCAGTACTTC.

V and J are TRBV27 and TRBJ1-2; D is ambiguous. The germline V gene has CDR1 MNHEY and CDR2 SMNVEV (reference sequence). V lost 10 bases to trimming and J lost 4 bases, with 13 bases between them. This CDR3 is 12 amino acids long. In nucleotides, the CDR3 is TGTGCCACTCGGACGCCGGCCTATGGCTACACCTTC. It specifies CATRTPAYGYTF.

The genes are TRBV9 and TRBJ2-5, with 12 bases lining up with TRBD2. CDR3 length equals 16 residues. The J segment lost 2 bases and the V segment lost 3 bases, leaving 5 bases of the junction unmatched. Looked up from germline, CDR1 is SGDLS and CDR2 is YYNGEE. DNA for the CDR3: TGTGCCAGCAGCGGGGGACTAGCGGGCTTACAAGAGACCCAGTACTTC. Residues: CASSGGLAGLQETQYF.

V gene TRBV7-7 combines with J gene TRBJ2-7; 7 bases map to TRBD1. CDR3 length equals 15 residues. V lost 3 bases to trimming and J lost 2 bases; unmatched junction nucleotides: 7. In germline, CDR1 is SSHAT, CDR2 FNYEAQ (reference sequence). The CDR3 loop is CASSLQQGPPYEQYF. The CDR3 DNA reads TGTGCCAGCAGCTTGCAACAGGGGCCCCCCTACGAGCAGTACTTC.

The chain links TRBV5-6 to TRBJ2-1, with 7 bases identical to TRBD2. The trim removed 4 bases at V and 4 bases at J, leaving 20 bases unmatched. In germline, CDR1 is SGHDT, CDR2 YYEEEE. The CDR3 totals 19 residues. In nucleotides, the CDR3 is TGTGCCAGCAGCCCGGACCCCGGGCGGGAGTCCGAATATTACAATGAGCAGTTCTTC. This codes for CASSPDPGRESEYYNEQFF.

V gene TRBV14 combines with J gene TRBJ1-2; 7 nucleotides match TRBD1. V shed 4 bases and J 4 bases; nucleotides not matched to a gene: 6. Germline V CDR1 and CDR2: SGHDN, FVKESK. The CDR3 is made up of 14 amino acids. CDR3 in DNA: TGTGCCAGCAGCCCCAGACAGGGCAGCTATGGCTACACCTTC. It codes for CASSPRQGSYGYTF.

In its sample, this clone was seen a few times. The genes are TRBV28 and TRBJ1-2; D remains unclear. The CDR3 loop spans 12 amino acids. V was clipped by 4 bases and J by 3 bases, with 6 bases between them. Germline loops: CDR1 MDHEN, CDR2 SYDVKM. This CDR3 reads CASSSWDYGYTF. For the CDR3, the DNA is TGTGCCAGCAGTTCGTGGGACTATGGCTACACCTTC.

The chain joins TRBV28 to TRBJ2-5; maybe TRBD2 (5 bases). Germline loops: CDR1 MDHEN, CDR2 SYDVKM. The CDR3 spans 14 residues. V gave up 7 bases and J gave up 2 bases, with 14 bases separating them. DNA for the CDR3: TGTGCCAGCACCATCCGGAGGCCGCAAGAGACCCAGTACTTC. This encodes CASTIRRPQETQYF.

The chain recombines TRBV7-9 with TRBJ2-7; 8 bases map to TRBD2. The CDR3 length is 17 residues. V gave up 5 bases and J gave up 0 bases; unmatched junction bases: 12. Germline V gene data show CDR1 as SEHNR and CDR2 as FQNEAQ (reference sequence). Written as DNA, the CDR3 is TGTGCCAGCAGCACCCCTCTTGACGGGGGGGACTCCTACGAGCAGTACTTC. Protein sequence: CASSTPLDGGDSYEQYF. Full variable domain (outside the CDR3, taken from reference TRBV7-9 and TRBJ2-7): DTGVSQNPRHKITKRGQNVTFRCDPISEHNRLYWYRQTLGQGPEFLTYFQNEAQLEKSRLLSDRFSAERPKGSFSTLEIQRTEQGDSAMYLCASSTPLDGGDSYEQYFGPGTRLTVT.

The chain combines TRBV7-9 with TRBJ1-1; D might be TRBD1 (6 bases). The germline V gene has CDR1 SEHNR and CDR2 FQNEAQ (reference sequence). Between the trimmed V and J ends, which lost 5 bases and 3 bases, there was a span of 16 bases. This CDR3 spans 15 amino acids. The CDR3 region has the DNA TGTGCCAGCAGCAATCACAGGGCGCGTGACACTGAAGCTTTCTTT. Amino acid sequence: CASSNHRARDTEAFF.

With respect to this clone: This sample also contains other DNA sequences that code for the same CDR3. This CDR3 reads CSVEGGIPYEQYF. CDR3 bases: TGCAGCGTTGAAGGGGGGATCCCCTACGAGCAGTACTTC. The chain employs TRBV29-1 and TRBJ2-7; D may be TRBD1 or TRBD2 (5 bases each). The CDR3 runs to 13 residues. V gave up 1 base and J gave up 2 bases, with 9 bases separating them. The germline V gene encodes CDR1 SQVTM and CDR2 ANQGSEA.

The chain couples TRBV4-1 to TRBJ2-3, with 10 bases identical to TRBD2. CDR1 MGHRA and CDR2 YSYEKL come from the germline V gene. The CDR3 is made up of 17 amino acids. The ends lost 1 base at V and 2 bases at J; junction bases unmatched: 6. CDR3 nucleotide sequence: TGCGCCAGCAGCCAAGTAGCTCTAGCGGGAGCCACAGATACGCAGTATTTT. Translation: CASSQVALAGATDTQYF.

Worth noting for this clone: The same CDR3 also results from other DNA sequences found in this sample. V is TRBV5-1 and J is TRBJ1-5; D is undetermined. Deletions cut 0 bases from V and 2 bases from J, with 6 bases between. Germline CDR1 SGHRS, CDR2 YFSETQ. This CDR3 is built from 14 residues. The DNA of the CDR3 is TGCGCCAGCAGCTTGGACGGGGGCAATCAGCCCCAGCATTTT. It yields the protein CASSLDGGNQPQHF.

The chain employs TRBV7-3 and TRBJ2-1; weak D call: TRBD1 (6 bases). The CDR3 runs 13 residues. CDR1 and CDR2 (germline): SGHTA, FQGTGA. The V and J ends lost 5 bases and 13 bases respectively, with 18 bases between them. CDR3 in amino acids: CASSTGYESSQFF. The CDR3 DNA sequence: TGTGCCAGCAGCACAGGGTACGAGTCGTCTCAGTTCTTC.

The chain employs TRBV19 and TRBJ1-1, with TRBD1 identical over 9 bases. The V gene end was trimmed by 11 bases and the J gene end by 5 bases; junction bases not matched to a gene: 6. Germline V gene data show CDR1 as LNHDA and CDR2 as SQIVND (reference sequence). This CDR3 has 12 amino acids. DNA for the CDR3: TGTGCCGCTACAGGGGGCTCTACTGAAGCTTTCTTT. The encoded protein is CAATGGSTEAFF. Full variable domain (remainder filled in from reference TRBV19 and TRBJ1-1): DGGITQSPKYLFRKEGQNVTLSCEQNLNHDAMYWYRQDPGQGLRLIYYSQIVNDFQKGDIAEGYSVSREKKESFPLTVTSAQKNPTAFYLCAATGGSTEAFFGQGTRLTVV.